This TCR beta chain was documented in a study of CD8+ T cells in alopecia areata. Study at large: Each day, treated patients took oral tofacitinib twice, at 5 to 10 mg per dose. Treatment with tofacitinib (6 to 18 months) was followed by 6 months off drug.

Study-level results: Researchers report lesional scalp, most notably alopecia totalis/universalis, outstripped normal scalp in clonality.

A remark on this clone: No antigen is known for it.

It was cDNA, reverse transcribed from extracted RNA, that served as the sequencing template. TCRdb's copy holds only in-frame clones and misses some; the assay was immunoSEQ multiplex PCR. Among around 140,000 clones listed, approximately 51% were seen once. Using a FACSAria, the CD4+ and CD8+ T cells were sorted from the PBMCs. The CDR3 runs 13 residues. Looked up from germline, CDR1 is GTSNPN and CDR2 is SVGIG (reference sequence). V lost 2 bases, J lost 6 bases, and 13 bases lay in between. This TCR derives from a human donor with alopecia areata. V usage is TRBV30 and J usage is TRBJ1-2; no definite D call. This specimen was CD4+ T cells sorted from blood, taken at week 0. CDR3 sequence (DNA): TGTGCCTGGAGTTCTGCCAGCCCTAATGGCTACACCTTC. It encodes CAWSSASPNGYTF.